The next 29 T cell receptor beta chains were all read from a single sample in a study of long-term antiretroviral therapy in people with HIV. With survey level as its setting, the immunoSEQ assay was v3.0. The assay was immunoSEQ multiplex PCR, and TCRdb's table has in-frame clones only and misses some. The data contain more than 20,000 clones, roughly nine tenths of them singletons. The input for sequencing was unsorted PBMCs, taken just over 2.6 years after starting antiretroviral therapy. These receptors were taken from a man in his forties or fifties with HIV.

This clone showed up just a few times. This sequence joins TRBV7-6 and TRBJ2-2; D might be TRBD2 (5 bases). V dropped 5 bases and J dropped 0 bases, with 13 bases sitting between them. The CDR3 extends over 16 amino acids. CDR1 and CDR2 (germline): SGHVS, FNYEAQ. This CDR3 is CASSPDYPSNTGELFF. CDR3 nucleotide sequence: TGTGCCAGCAGCCCCGACTACCCCTCGAACACCGGGGAGCTGTTTTTT.

J is TRBJ2-1 and V is TRBV11-2, with 8 nucleotides matching TRBD2. The V gene's germline CDR1 is SGHAT and CDR2 FQNNGV. The CDR3 is 15 residues long. The J segment lost 6 bases and the V segment lost 3 bases, leaving 7 bases of the junction unmatched. The CDR3 loop reads CASSLVTSGLNEQFF. The CDR3 DNA sequence: TGTGCCAGCAGCTTGGTTACTAGCGGTCTCAATGAGCAGTTCTTC.

This rearrangement joins TRBV27 to TRBJ2-3, with 11 bases that match TRBD2. Germline CDR1 MNHEY, CDR2 SMNVEV (reference sequence). The CDR3 has 18 residues. J gave up 2 bases and V 6 bases, and 13 bases lay outside the gene matches. CDR3 amino acids: CASSPPTSGGVFTDTQYF. The DNA of the CDR3 is TGTGCCAGCAGCCCTCCCACTAGCGGGGGTGTCTTCACAGATACGCAGTATTTT.

The chain has TRBV2 and TRBJ1-4, with unresolved D. The CDR3 has 15 residues. Germline lookup yields CDR1 SNHLY and CDR2 FYNNEI. With 6 bases removed from V and 0 bases from J, the gap between germline ends came to 11 bases. CDR3 nucleotides: TGTGCCAGCAGGGTAACGGAGACAACTAATGAAAAACTGTTTTTT. Its translation: CASRVTETTNEKLFF. Variable domain in full (rest from reference TRBV2 and TRBJ1-4): EPEVTQTPSHQVTQMGQEVILRCVPISNHLYFYWYRQILGQKVEFLVSFYNNEISEKSEIFDDQFSVERPDGSNFTLKIRSTKLEDSAMYFCASRVTETTNEKLFFGSGTQLSVL.

The chain joins TRBV11-3 to TRBJ2-7, with a tentative D call TRBD2 (6 bases). The CDR3 loop spans 15 amino acids. V lost 1 base to trimming and J lost 1 base, with 11 bases between them. Germline-derived CDR1 and CDR2 are SGHNT and YENEEA. CDR3: CASSLAPGTSYEQYF. The CDR3 DNA is TGTGCCAGCAGCTTAGCACCTGGGACTTCCTACGAGCAGTACTTC.

This chain uses TRBV2 with TRBJ1-3; 9 bases match TRBD1. CDR3 length equals 15 residues. CDR1 and CDR2 (germline): SNHLY, FYNNEI. The J segment lost 8 bases and the V segment lost 6 bases, leaving 11 bases of the junction unmatched. CDR3 sequence reads: CASSGQGRSLDTIYF. CDR3 nucleotide sequence: TGTGCCAGCAGCGGACAGGGGAGATCCCTAGACACCATATATTTT.

The chain couples TRBV4-2 to TRBJ1-1, with 11 bases aligning to TRBD1. This CDR3 has 16 amino acids. CDR1 and CDR2 (germline): LGHNA, YNFKEQ. Germline trimming cut 4 bases from V and 3 bases from J; bases unmatched to any gene: 7. The CDR3 loop is CASSRTRTGGDTEAFF. CDR3 coding DNA: TGTGCCAGCAGCCGAACAAGGACAGGGGGCGACACTGAAGCTTTCTTT.

The chain combines TRBV27 with TRBJ1-2, with a weak D call TRBD1 (6 bases). From germline, CDR1 is MNHEY and CDR2 SMNVEV (reference sequence). This CDR3 is 13 amino acids long. Deletions cut 5 bases from V and 4 bases from J, with 11 bases between. CDR3 region: CASSGQRIYGYTF. The CDR3 DNA follows: TGTGCCAGCAGTGGACAGAGAATCTATGGCTACACCTTC.

This clone was counted a single time. This chain uses TRBV4-2 with TRBJ2-7; 10 bases map to TRBD1. Trimming removed 5 bases from V and 2 bases from J; junction bases left unmatched: 6. There are 15 residues in the CDR3. Germline values: CDR1 LGHNA, CDR2 YNFKEQ. CDR3 amino acids: CASSVRDRGPYEQYF. Written as DNA, the CDR3 is TGTGCCAGCAGCGTCCGGGACAGGGGACCCTACGAGCAGTACTTC.

The chain combines TRBV5-1 with TRBJ1-2, with unresolved D. Germline CDR1 is SGHRS and CDR2 is YFSETQ. The CDR3 extends over 15 amino acids. The ends were cut back, 0 bases at V and 5 bases at J, with 14 bases in the middle. The CDR3 region has the DNA TGCGCCAGCAGCTTGGATCAGGTGGGGAGATATGGCTACACCTTC. Encoded protein: CASSLDQVGRYGYTF.

The rearrangement links TRBV10-3 to TRBJ1-5, with a tentative D call TRBD1 (5 bases). Trimming left V 6 bases short and J 1 base short, with 13 bases between. The CDR3 covers 15 residues. Germline CDR1 reads ENHRY; CDR2 reads SYGVKD. The CDR3 DNA is TGTGCCATCAGCGCGGGACTCTCAAGCAATCAGCCCCAGCATTTT. The encoded protein is CAISAGLSSNQPQHF.

The gene calls are TRBV15 and TRBJ1-1; D uncertain. V was trimmed by 0 bases and J by 4 bases, leaving 9 bases between them. This CDR3 spans 14 amino acids. Germline-derived CDR1 and CDR2 are LNHNV and YYDKDF (reference sequence). The DNA of the CDR3 is TGTGCCACCAGCAGAGATCCCACGGCCACTGAAGCTTTCTTT. Its protein product is CATSRDPTATEAFF. Full variable domain (rest looked up from reference TRBV15 and TRBJ1-1): DAMVIQNPRYQVTQFGKPVTLSCSQTLNHNVMYWYQQKSSQAPKLLFHYYDKDFNNEADTPDNFQSRRPNTSFCFLDIRSPGLGDTAMYLCATSRDPTATEAFFGQGTRLTVV.

The chain employs TRBV7-6 and TRBJ1-2, with 12 bases matching TRBD1. CDR1 and CDR2 (germline): SGHVS, FNYEAQ. The V gene end was trimmed by 5 bases and the J gene end by 7 bases; junction bases not matched to a gene: 5. This CDR3 is built from 14 residues. The CDR3, as DNA: TGTGCCAGCAGCGCGGGACAGGGGGCAGCTGGCTACACCTTC. Translated: CASSAGQGAAGYTF.

The genes are TRBV30 and TRBJ2-5, with a tentative D call TRBD2 (7 bases). In germline, CDR1 is GTSNPN, CDR2 SVGIG (reference sequence). Trimming left V 0 bases short and J 5 bases short, with 13 bases between. CDR3 length: 14 amino acids. The CDR3 nucleotides read TGTGCCTGGAGTGTAGGGGGGGCGTGGGAGACCCAGTACTTC. It is translated as CAWSVGGAWETQYF.

This chain connects TRBV19 to TRBJ1-2; no firm D call. Trimming took off 10 bases at V and 5 bases at J, with 20 bases between the two ends. Germline V gene sequence: CDR1 LNHDA, CDR2 SQIVND (reference sequence). This CDR3 region has 14 residues. Written as DNA, the CDR3 is TGTGCCACTCTAAGGCGGGGTGATTTTTATGGCTACACCTTC. It encodes CATLRRGDFYGYTF.

The V gene is TRBV27, the J gene TRBJ1-2; 7 bases match TRBD1. Germline CDR1 reads MNHEY; CDR2 reads SMNVEV (reference sequence). V gave up 5 bases and J gave up 3 bases; unmatched junction bases: 3. The CDR3 loop spans 13 amino acids. The CDR3 nucleotides read TGTGCCAGCAGTCTCGACAGGGACTATGGCTACACCTTC. Its translation: CASSLDRDYGYTF.

The genes are TRBV5-8 and TRBJ2-1; TRBD2 matches at 11 bases. V was pared by 4 bases and J by 8 bases, with 8 bases of the junction left unmatched. CDR1 is SGHTS, CDR2 YDEGEE, per germline. The CDR3 totals 15 residues. Here the CDR3 DNA reads TGTGCCAGCAGCCTTAGCGGGGGGGCCTTACATGAGCAGTTCTTC. Translating it yields CASSLSGGALHEQFF.

The gene calls are TRBV5-1 and TRBJ1-2; tentatively, D is TRBD1 (6 bases). The CDR3 sequence is 17 residues long. Trimming took off 1 base at V and 3 bases at J, with 19 bases between the two ends. The germline CDR1 and CDR2 sequences are SGHRS and YFSETQ. The CDR3 region has the DNA TGCGCCAGCAGCTTGAATCTGGCTGGGGGCACTGACTATGGCTACACCTTC. The encoded protein is CASSLNLAGGTDYGYTF.

The V and J genes are TRBV11-1 and TRBJ2-1; a weak D match, TRBD1 (5 bases). V lost 2 bases to trimming and J lost 7 bases, with 6 bases between them. The CDR3 is made up of 12 amino acids. Per the germline V gene, CDR1 is SGHAT and CDR2 is FQDESV (reference sequence). The CDR3 sequence: CASSLRQNEQFF. The CDR3 region has the DNA TGTGCCAGCAGCTTAAGACAGAATGAGCAGTTCTTC.

The genes are TRBV10-3 and TRBJ1-1, with TRBD1 as a possible D gene (6 bases). CDR1 and CDR2 (germline): ENHRY, SYGVKD. The CDR3 length is 12 residues. V was trimmed by 4 bases and J by 4 bases, leaving 7 bases between them. The CDR3 loop is CAISVGGTEAFF. Written as DNA, the CDR3 is TGTGCCATCAGTGTAGGGGGCACTGAAGCTTTCTTT.

The J gene is TRBJ2-7, the V gene TRBV7-2; 11 positions match TRBD1. CDR1 is SGHTA, CDR2 FQGNSA, per germline. The J segment lost 0 bases and the V segment lost 5 bases, leaving 9 bases of the junction unmatched. The CDR3 consists of 17 residues. CDR3 sequence (DNA): TGTGCCAGCAGCCCCGGACAGGGGGCTCATTACTCCTACGAGCAGTACTTC. Translated: CASSPGQGAHYSYEQYF.

The chain joins TRBV5-1 to TRBJ2-7; D perhaps matches TRBD2 (6 bases). V lost 0 bases, J lost 3 bases, and 10 bases lay in between. The CDR3 runs 14 residues. CDR1 is SGHRS and CDR2 is YFSETQ in the germline V gene. The CDR3 sequence: CASSLAPGGYEQYF. The DNA for the CDR3 is TGCGCCAGCAGCTTGGCCCCCGGGGGCTACGAGCAGTACTTC.

The CDR3: CASSWRTGGGDTQYF. The CDR3 DNA reads TGTGCCAGCAGCTGGAGGACAGGGGGGGGAGATACGCAGTATTTT. The rearrangement links TRBV5-5 to TRBJ2-3, with 10 bases lining up with TRBD1. Germline V lookup: CDR1 SGHKS, CDR2 YYEKEE (reference sequence). V lost 3 bases to trimming and J lost 5 bases; unmatched junction nucleotides: 6. CDR3 length: 15 amino acids. Combining the CDR3 with reference TRBV5-5 and TRBJ2-3 gives the whole variable domain DAGVTQSPTHLIKTRGQQVTLRCSPISGHKSVSWYQQVLGQGPQFIFQYYEKEERGRGNFPDRFSARQFPNYSSELNVNALLLGDSALYLCASSWRTGGGDTQYFGPGTRLTVL.

As regards this clone: One junction end disagrees with the germline gene, perhaps due to a read error. The chain combines TRBV7-2 with TRBJ2-5, with D perhaps matching TRBD1 or TRBD2 (5 bases each). The germline V gene has CDR1 SGHTA and CDR2 FQGNSA. The CDR3 loop spans 16 amino acids. The CDR3 bases are TGTGCCAGCAGCTTAGTCCCGGGACCAAGTCAAGGGACCCAGTACTTC. It is translated as CASSLVPGPSQGTQYF.

The chain carries TRBV7-8 and TRBJ2-5; TRBD2 aligns across 10 bases. The V gene's germline CDR1 is SGHVS and CDR2 FQNEAQ. This CDR3 is 15 amino acids long. The ends lost 5 bases at V and 2 bases at J; junction bases unmatched: 5. The CDR3 nucleotides read TGTGCCAGCAGCCAGACTAGCGGGTTTCAAGAGACCCAGTACTTC. It specifies CASSQTSGFQETQYF.

The chain employs TRBV5-1 and TRBJ1-3; no clear D. The germline V gene has CDR1 SGHRS and CDR2 YFSETQ. V gave up 4 bases and J gave up 2 bases, with 10 bases separating them. CDR3 length equals 14 residues. The CDR3 spells CASSPKGPGNTIYF. The CDR3 DNA sequence: TGCGCCAGCAGCCCGAAAGGGCCTGGAAACACCATATATTTT.

The chain employs TRBV15 and TRBJ2-1, with TRBD2 as a possible D gene (5 bases). Germline lookup yields CDR1 LNHNV and CDR2 YYDKDF (reference sequence). The CDR3 totals 14 residues. The V and J ends lost 0 bases and 4 bases respectively, with 7 bases between them. The CDR3: CATSRDLAYNEQFF. The CDR3 region has the DNA TGTGCCACCAGCAGAGATCTAGCTTACAATGAGCAGTTCTTC.

The chain carries TRBV7-8 and TRBJ1-3; TRBD1 might be the D (5 bases). With 7 bases removed from V and 3 bases from J, the gap between germline ends came to 13 bases. The CDR3 is 14 amino acids. Germline-derived CDR1 and CDR2 are SGHVS and FQNEAQ. CDR3 in amino acids: CASTPGGGGNTIYF. The CDR3 region has the DNA TGTGCCAGCACCCCCGGGGGAGGTGGAAACACCATATATTTT.

About this clone itself: Because the CDR3's place on the DNA is in doubt, the DNA is left out and the CDR3 is given as listed by TCRdb. This chain uses TRBV12-2 with TRBJ2-5. TRBV12-2 is labeled a pseudogene. The CDR3 length equals 20 residues, ends included. The CDR3 reads CASRLGPYFCLGIHGETQYF.